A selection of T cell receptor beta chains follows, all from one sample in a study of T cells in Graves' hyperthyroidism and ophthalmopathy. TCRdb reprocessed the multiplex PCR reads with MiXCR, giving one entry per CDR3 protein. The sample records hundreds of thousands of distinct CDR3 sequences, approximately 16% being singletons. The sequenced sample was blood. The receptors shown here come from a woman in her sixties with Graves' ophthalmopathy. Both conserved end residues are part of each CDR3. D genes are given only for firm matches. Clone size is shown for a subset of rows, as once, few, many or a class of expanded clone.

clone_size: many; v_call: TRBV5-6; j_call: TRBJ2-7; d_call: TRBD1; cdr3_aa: CASTTPGQSYEQYF; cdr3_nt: TGTGCCAGCACTACTCCGGGACAGAGCTACGAGCAGTACTTC
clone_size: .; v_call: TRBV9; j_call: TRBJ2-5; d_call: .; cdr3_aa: CASSPRLGRETQYF; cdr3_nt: TGTGCCAGCAGCCCCCGACTAGGGCGGGAGACCCAGTACTTC
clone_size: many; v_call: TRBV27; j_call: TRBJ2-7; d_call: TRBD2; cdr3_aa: CASSSRERDYEQYF; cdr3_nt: TGTGCCAGCAGTTCGCGGGAGCGGGACTACGAGCAGTACTTC
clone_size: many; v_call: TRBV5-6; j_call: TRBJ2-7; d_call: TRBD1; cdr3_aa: CASSLEDRDYEQYF; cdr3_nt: TGTGCCAGCAGCTTGGAGGACAGGGACTACGAGCAGTACTTC
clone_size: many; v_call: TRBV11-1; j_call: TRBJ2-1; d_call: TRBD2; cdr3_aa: CASGGGGLGNEQFF; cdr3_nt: TGTGCCAGCGGGGGAGGAGGACTAGGCAATGAGCAGTTCTTC
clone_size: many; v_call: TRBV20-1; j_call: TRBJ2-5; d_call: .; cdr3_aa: CSARMGSGQETQYF; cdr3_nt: TGCAGTGCTAGAATGGGTAGCGGACAAGAGACCCAGTACTTC
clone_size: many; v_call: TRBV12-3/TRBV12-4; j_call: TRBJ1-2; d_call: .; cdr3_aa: CASTPRKAPGYGYTF; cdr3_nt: TGTGCCAGCACCCCGCGAAAAGCCCCGGGCTATGGCTACACCTTC
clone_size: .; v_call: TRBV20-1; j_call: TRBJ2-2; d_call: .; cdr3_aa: CSARDWRSSRGELFF; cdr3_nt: TGCAGTGCTAGAGATTGGAGGTCCTCTCGCGGGGAGCTGTTTTTT
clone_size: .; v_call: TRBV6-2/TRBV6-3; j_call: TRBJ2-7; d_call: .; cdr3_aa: CASTRGTVYSYEQYF; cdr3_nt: TGTGCCAGCACCCGGGGCACGGTCTACTCCTACGAGCAGTACTTC
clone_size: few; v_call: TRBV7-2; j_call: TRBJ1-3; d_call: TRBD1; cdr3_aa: CASSLEGTDSGNTIYF; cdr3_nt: TGTGCCAGCAGCTTAGAGGGGACAGACTCTGGAAACACCATATATTTT
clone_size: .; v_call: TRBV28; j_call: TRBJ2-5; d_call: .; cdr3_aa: CASSEFLTGALQETQYF; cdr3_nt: TGTGCCAGCAGTGAATTTTTAACAGGCGCTTTACAAGAGACCCAGTACTTC
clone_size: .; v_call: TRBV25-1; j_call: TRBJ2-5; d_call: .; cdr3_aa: CASSEYGGGRETQYF; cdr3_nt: TGTGCCAGCAGTGAATATGGAGGGGGCCGGGAGACCCAGTACTTC
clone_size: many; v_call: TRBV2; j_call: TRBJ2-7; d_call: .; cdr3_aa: CASNGPSYEQYF; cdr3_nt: TGTGCCAGTAACGGCCCCTCCTACGAGCAGTACTTC
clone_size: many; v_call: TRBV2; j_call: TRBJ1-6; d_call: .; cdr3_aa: CASSEVAGKGSPLHF; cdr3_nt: TGTGCCAGCAGTGAGGTTGCAGGGAAGGGATCACCCCTCCACTTT
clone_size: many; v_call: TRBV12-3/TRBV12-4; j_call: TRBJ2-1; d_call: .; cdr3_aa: CASTQVGRGMNEQFF; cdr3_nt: TGTGCCAGCACTCAAGTGGGCAGAGGAATGAATGAGCAGTTCTTC
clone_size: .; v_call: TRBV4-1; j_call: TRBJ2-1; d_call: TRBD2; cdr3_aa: CASSQGLLAGVGNEQFF; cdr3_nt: TGCGCCAGCAGCCAAGGGTTACTAGCGGGAGTAGGCAATGAGCAGTTCTTC
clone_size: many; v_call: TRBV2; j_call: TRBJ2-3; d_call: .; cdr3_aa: CASSVGGDTDTQYF; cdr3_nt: TGTGCCAGCAGTGTAGGCGGGGACACAGATACGCAGTATTTT
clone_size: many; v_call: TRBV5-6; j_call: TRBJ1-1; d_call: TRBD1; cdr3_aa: CASSRTGDGTEAFF; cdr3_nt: TGTGCCAGCAGCCGTACAGGGGATGGCACTGAAGCTTTCTTT
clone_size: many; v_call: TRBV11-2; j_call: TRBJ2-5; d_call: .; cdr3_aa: CASSLDASAQTQYF; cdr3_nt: TGTGCCAGCAGCTTAGATGCTAGCGCGCAGACCCAGTACTTC
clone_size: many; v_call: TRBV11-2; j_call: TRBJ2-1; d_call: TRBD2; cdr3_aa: CASSLGASGYNEQFF; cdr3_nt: TGTGCCAGCAGCTTAGGAGCTAGCGGCTACAATGAGCAGTTCTTC
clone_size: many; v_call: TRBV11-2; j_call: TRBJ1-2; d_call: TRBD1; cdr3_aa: CASSHGQAAGYGYTF; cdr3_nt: TGTGCCAGCAGCCACGGACAGGCCGCTGGGTATGGCTACACCTTC
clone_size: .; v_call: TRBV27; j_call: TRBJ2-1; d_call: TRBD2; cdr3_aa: CASSFPRRGLGYNEQFF; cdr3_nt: TGTGCCAGCAGTTTCCCCCGACGGGGACTAGGGTACAATGAGCAGTTCTTC
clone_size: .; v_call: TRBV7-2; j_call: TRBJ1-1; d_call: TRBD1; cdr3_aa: CASSSRQGKGTEAFF; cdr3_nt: TGTGCCAGCAGCAGCCGACAGGGTAAAGGGACTGAAGCTTTCTTT
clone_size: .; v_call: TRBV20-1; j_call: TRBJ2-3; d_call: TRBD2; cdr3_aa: CSARDFASGRTDTQYF; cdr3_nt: TGCAGTGCTAGAGATTTTGCTAGCGGACGCACAGATACGCAGTATTTT
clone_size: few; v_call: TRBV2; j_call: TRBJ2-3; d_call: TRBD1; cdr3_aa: CASIGTGGKADTQYF; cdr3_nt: TGTGCCAGCATTGGGACAGGGGGCAAGGCCGATACGCAGTATTTT
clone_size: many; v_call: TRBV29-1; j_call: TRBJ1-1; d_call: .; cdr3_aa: CSVGGTMNTEAFF; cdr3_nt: TGCAGCGTTGGGGGGACCATGAACACTGAAGCTTTCTTT
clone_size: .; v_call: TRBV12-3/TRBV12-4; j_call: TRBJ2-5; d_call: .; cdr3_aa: CASTLSGQETQYF; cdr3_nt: TGTGCCAGCACCCTGTCCGGCCAAGAGACCCAGTACTTC
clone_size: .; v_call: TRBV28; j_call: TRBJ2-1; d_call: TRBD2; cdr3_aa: CASSQLAGGTNEQFF; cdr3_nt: TGTGCCAGCAGCCAGCTAGCGGGAGGGACCAATGAGCAGTTCTTC
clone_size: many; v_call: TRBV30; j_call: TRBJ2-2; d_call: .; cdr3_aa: CAWSSRGPQVRELFF; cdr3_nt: TGTGCCTGGAGCTCTAGGGGTCCCCAGGTTAGGGAGCTGTTTTTT
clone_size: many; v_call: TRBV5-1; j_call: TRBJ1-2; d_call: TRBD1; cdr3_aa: CASSLEPPGQVYGYTF; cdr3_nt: TGCGCCAGCAGCTTGGAACCTCCGGGACAGGTTTATGGCTACACCTTC
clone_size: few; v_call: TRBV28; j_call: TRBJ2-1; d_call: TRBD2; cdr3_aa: CAIRDLWRERGYNEQFF; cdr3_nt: TGTGCCATCAGGGACCTTTGGCGGGAGAGGGGCTACAATGAGCAGTTCTTC
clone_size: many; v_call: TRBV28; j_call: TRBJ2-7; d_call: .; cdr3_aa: CASYGGTYEQYF; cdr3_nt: TGTGCCAGCTACGGAGGGACCTACGAGCAGTACTTC
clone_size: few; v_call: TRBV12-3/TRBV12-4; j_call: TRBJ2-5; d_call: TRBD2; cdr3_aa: CASSLAGGGQETQYF; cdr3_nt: TGTGCCAGCAGTCTAGCGGGAGGAGGTCAAGAGACCCAGTACTTC
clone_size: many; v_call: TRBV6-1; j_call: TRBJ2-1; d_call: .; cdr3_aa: CASSVLRRLTYNEQFF; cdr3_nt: TGTGCCAGCAGCGTTCTTCGGCGGCTGACGTACAATGAGCAGTTCTTC
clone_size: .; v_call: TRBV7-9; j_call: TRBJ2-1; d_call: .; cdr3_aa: CASSLKSSYNEQFF; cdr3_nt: TGTGCCAGCAGCTTAAAGAGCTCCTACAATGAGCAGTTCTTC
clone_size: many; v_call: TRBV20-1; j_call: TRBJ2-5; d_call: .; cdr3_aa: CSARVPGEGETQYF; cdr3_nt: TGCAGTGCTAGAGTTCCGGGAGAGGGAGAGACCCAGTACTTC
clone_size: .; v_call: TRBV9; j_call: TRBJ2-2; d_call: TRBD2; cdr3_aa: CASGRAVIGELFF; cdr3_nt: TGTGCCAGCGGGAGGGCGGTAATCGGGGAGCTGTTTTTT
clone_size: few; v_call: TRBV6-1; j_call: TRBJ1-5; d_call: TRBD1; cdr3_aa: CASTRQGGSQPQHF; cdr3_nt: TGTGCCAGTACCCGACAGGGAGGCAGTCAGCCCCAGCATTTT
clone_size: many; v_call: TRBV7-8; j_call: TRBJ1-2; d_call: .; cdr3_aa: CASSTRRPRNGYTF; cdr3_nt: TGTGCCAGCAGCACCAGACGGCCTAGGAATGGCTACACCTTC
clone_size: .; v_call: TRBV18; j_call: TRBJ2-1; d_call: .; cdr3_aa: CASSAWRGAAGEVEQFF; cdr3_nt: TGCGCCAGCAGCGCCTGGAGGGGGGCCGCGGGAGAAGTCGAGCAGTTCTTC
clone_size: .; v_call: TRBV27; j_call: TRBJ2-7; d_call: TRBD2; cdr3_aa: CASSLGSGRVSYEQYF; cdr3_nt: TGTGCCAGCAGTTTAGGTAGCGGGAGGGTATCCTACGAGCAGTACTTC
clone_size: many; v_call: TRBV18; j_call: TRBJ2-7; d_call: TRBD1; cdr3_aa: CASSGQAYEQYF; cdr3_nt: TGTGCCAGTTCCGGACAGGCCTACGAGCAGTACTTC
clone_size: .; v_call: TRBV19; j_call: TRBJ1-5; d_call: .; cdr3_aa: CASQTGFNQPQHF; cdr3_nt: TGTGCCAGCCAGACAGGTTTCAATCAGCCCCAGCATTTT
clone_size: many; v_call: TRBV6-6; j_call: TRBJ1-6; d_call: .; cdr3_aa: CASSYQAEGSPLHF; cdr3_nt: TGTGCCAGCAGTTACCAGGCAGAAGGTTCACCCCTCCACTTT
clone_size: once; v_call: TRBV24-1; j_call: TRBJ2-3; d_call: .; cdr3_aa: CATSDSGRGDTQYF; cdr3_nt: TGTGCCACCAGTGATTCGGGCCGGGGGGATACGCAGTATTTT